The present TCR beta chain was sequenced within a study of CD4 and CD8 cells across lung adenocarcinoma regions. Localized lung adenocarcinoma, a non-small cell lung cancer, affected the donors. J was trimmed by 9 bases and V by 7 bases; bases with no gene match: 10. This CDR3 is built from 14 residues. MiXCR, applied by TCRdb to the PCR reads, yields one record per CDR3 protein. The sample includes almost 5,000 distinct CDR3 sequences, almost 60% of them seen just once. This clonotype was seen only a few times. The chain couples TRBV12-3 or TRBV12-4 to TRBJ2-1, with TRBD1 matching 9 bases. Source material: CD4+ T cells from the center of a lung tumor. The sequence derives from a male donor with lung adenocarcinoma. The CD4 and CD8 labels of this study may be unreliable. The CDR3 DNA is TGTGCCAGCAACCCGACAGGGGGTCAGAGTGAGCAGTTCTTC. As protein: CASNPTGGQSEQFF.